These 18 T cell receptor beta chains came from one sample sequenced in a study of T cells in Graves' hyperthyroidism and ophthalmopathy. There were TCR beta CDR3 regions amplified from RNA transcripts. Researchers ran a first-round RT-PCR on the TCR CDR3 using the HTBI primer set. TCRdb analysed the multiplex PCR reads with MiXCR anew, one entry per CDR3 protein. The sample carries approximately 380,000 distinct CDR3 sequences, over 11% recorded once. The sequencing sample was made of blood. These TCRs come from a man aged 50-60 years with Graves' ophthalmopathy.

This clonotype was detected ten times or more. The V gene is TRBV5-1, the J gene TRBJ2-1; 7 bases match TRBD2. V dropped 3 bases and J dropped 4; count of bases not matched to a gene: 4. Germline V gene data show CDR1 as SGHRS and CDR2 as YFSETQ. The length of the CDR3 is 14 residues. The CDR3 sequence: CASSSASGYNEQFF. CDR3 nucleotides: TGCGCCAGCAGCTCGGCTAGCGGTTACAATGAGCAGTTCTTC.

This clonotype showed up many times. This rearrangement joins TRBV3-1 to TRBJ2-1; no definite D call. Germline lookup yields CDR1 LGHDT and CDR2 YNNKEL (reference sequence). Trimming left V 5 bases short and J 10 bases short, with 12 bases between. The CDR3 runs 12 residues. In nucleotides, the CDR3 is TGTGCCAGCAGCAACGACCCCAGGGAGCAGTTCTTC. This gives the protein CASSNDPREQFF.

This clonotype has only a few counts. The chain's CDR3 is CATSDNRVSNQPQHF. DNA of the CDR3: TGTGCCACCAGTGACAACAGGGTGAGCAATCAGCCCCAGCATTTT. The rearrangement uses TRBV24-1 and TRBJ1-5; the D gene is possibly TRBD1 (6 bases). V shed 4 bases and J shed 1 base, with 10 bases lying between them. Germline V gene lookup returns CDR1 KGHDR and CDR2 SFDVKD. The CDR3 has 15 residues.

This clonotype was detected many times. This rearrangement joins TRBV30 to TRBJ2-3, with D possibly being TRBD2 (5 bases). The CDR3 has 16 amino acids. The germline V and J ends were trimmed by 3 bases and 3 bases, with 19 bases remaining between them. The germline CDR1 and CDR2 sequences are GTSNPN and SVGIG (reference sequence). DNA for the CDR3: TGTGCCTGGAGCGCCCCGCGGGTGTTGGGGACAGATACGCAGTATTTT. Its translation is CAWSAPRVLGTDTQYF.

This clonotype has just a few counts. This chain joins TRBV29-1 and TRBJ2-2, with D possibly TRBD1 on 6 matching bases. Germline V gene sequence: CDR1 SQVTM, CDR2 ANQGSEA. The CDR3 length is 14 residues. Trimming left V 3 bases short and J 7 bases short, with 15 bases between. In nucleotides, the CDR3 is TGCAGCGTTGAGGGCAGGGGTGAAATCGGGGAGCTGTTTTTT. It yields the protein CSVEGRGEIGELFF.

The chain combines TRBV7-8 with TRBJ2-2; the D is unclear. The CDR3 runs 14 residues. Trimming cost V 2 bases and J 0 bases, with 4 bases left between them. Germline V CDR1 and CDR2: SGHVS, FQNEAQ. The chain's CDR3 is CASSLTTNTGELFF. The CDR3 DNA sequence: TGTGCCAGCAGCTTAACTACGAACACCGGGGAGCTGTTTTTT.

This clonotype was counted many times. V and J are TRBV12-3 or TRBV12-4 and TRBJ2-1; TRBD2 might be the D (5 bases). There are 16 residues in the CDR3. Trimming removed 6 bases at V and 0 bases at J, with 15 bases between. The CDR3 DNA reads as TGTGCCAGCAGAAAGCTAGCTACAAGCTCCTACAATGAGCAGTTCTTC. Translating gives CASRKLATSSYNEQFF.

There are many counts of this clonotype. The chain is built from TRBV29-1 and TRBJ1-1; TRBD1 is a possible D gene (6 bases). CDR1 is SQVTM and CDR2 is ANQGSEA in the germline V gene. V dropped 7 bases and J dropped 0 bases, with 15 bases sitting between them. There are 14 residues in the CDR3. The CDR3 DNA reads TGCAGCGCTGGGGGGGGGCTCATGAACACTGAAGCTTTCTTT. The encoded protein is CSAGGGLMNTEAFF.

This clonotype was found a few times. The V call is TRBV2, the J call TRBJ2-3, with D perhaps given as TRBD1 or TRBD2 (5 bases each). This CDR3 spans 13 amino acids. The V gene's germline CDR1 is SNHLY and CDR2 FYNNEI. Deletions cut 11 bases from V and 3 bases from J, with 15 bases between. CDR3 bases: TGTGCCGGCCGGGGTCAGGGAACAGATACGCAGTATTTT. This gives the protein CAGRGQGTDTQYF.

This clonotype was counted at least ten times. This chain joins TRBV27 and TRBJ2-7; 12 bases are shared with TRBD2. V lost 5 bases, J lost 1 base, and 6 bases stayed unmatched. Germline-derived CDR1 and CDR2 are MNHEY and SMNVEV (reference sequence). The CDR3 is made up of 16 amino acids. This CDR3 reads CASSHLAGGPSYEQYF. The CDR3 DNA follows: TGTGCCAGCAGTCATCTAGCGGGAGGGCCATCCTACGAGCAGTACTTC.

As for this clonotype: With a much larger clone just one base away, this may be a read error. J is TRBJ2-3 and V is TRBV4-1; the D call may be TRBD1 or TRBD2 (5 bases each). Germline CDR1 is MGHRA and CDR2 is YSYEKL. There are 16 residues in the CDR3. V was pared by 2 bases and J by 0 bases, with 12 bases between. Here the CDR3 reads CASSQTGPPSTDTQYF. The CDR3 DNA sequence: TGCGCCAGCAGCCAAACGGGACCACCTAGCACAGATACGCAGTATTTT.

There are many counts of this clonotype. This chain connects TRBV12-3 or TRBV12-4 to TRBJ1-6; D call uncertain. Trimming took 4 bases from V and 3 from J, leaving 7 bases between them. This CDR3 spans 14 amino acids. For the CDR3, the DNA is TGTGCCAGCAGTTACCTGAACTATAATTCACCCCTCCACTTT. Protein product: CASSYLNYNSPLHF.

Note on this clonotype: This could be a read error, since a much larger clone is one nucleotide away. The chain is built from TRBV3-1 and TRBJ2-3; D not resolved. The length of the CDR3 is 12 residues. The germline V gene encodes CDR1 LGHDT and CDR2 YNNKEL (reference sequence). CDR3 in amino acids: CSSSQQVDTQYF. CDR3 nucleotide sequence: TGTTCCAGCAGCCAACAAGTCGATACGCAGTATTTT.

The chain carries TRBV19 and TRBJ1-2; no reliable D call. The V gene's germline CDR1 is LNHDA and CDR2 SQIVND (reference sequence). The CDR3 has 13 residues. V was clipped by 4 bases and J by 6 bases, with 12 bases between them. As DNA, the CDR3 is TGTGCCAGTAGTAGGGCCCCGCCCGATGGCTACACCTTC. Translating gives CASSRAPPDGYTF.

This clonotype was observed a few times. The genes are TRBV30 and TRBJ2-7, with 7 bases matching TRBD2. The germline gives CDR1 GTSNPN, CDR2 SVGIG (reference sequence). The CDR3 covers 13 residues. Unmatched junction bases numbered 2, after V lost 3 bases and J lost 0 bases. The chain's CDR3 is CAWSLADSYEQYF. In nucleotides, the CDR3 is TGTGCCTGGAGCCTAGCGGACTCCTACGAGCAGTACTTC.

This clonotype was seen at least ten times. V usage is TRBV5-1 and J usage is TRBJ2-7; TRBD2 might be the D (5 bases). Looked up from germline, CDR1 is SGHRS and CDR2 is YFSETQ. The CDR3 sequence is 14 residues long. Between the trimmed V and J ends, which lost 4 bases and 2 bases, there was a span of 13 bases. Here the CDR3 reads CASSVGRGAYEQYF. The CDR3 DNA is TGCGCCAGCAGCGTGGGGAGAGGAGCCTACGAGCAGTACTTC.

This clonotype came up many times. The chain links TRBV12-5 to TRBJ2-1, with D possibly TRBD2 on 6 matching bases. The germline gives CDR1 LGHNT, CDR2 FRNRAP. V was shortened by 0 bases and J by 4 bases, with 16 bases between the two germline ends. The CDR3 is made up of 17 amino acids. The CDR3 protein is CASGLVLGGGAYNEQFF. CDR3 DNA: TGTGCTAGTGGTTTGGTACTGGGCGGAGGGGCGTACAATGAGCAGTTCTTC. The whole variable domain, remainder taken from reference TRBV12-5 and TRBJ2-1, is DARVTQTPRHKVTEMGQEVTMRCQPILGHNTVFWYRQTMMQGLELLAYFRNRAPLDDSGMPKDRFSAEMPDATLATLKIQPSEPRDSAVYFCASGLVLGGGAYNEQFFGPGTRLTVL.

The genes are TRBV28 and TRBJ2-3; D may be TRBD1 or TRBD2 (6 bases each). Germline V gives CDR1 MDHEN, CDR2 SYDVKM. The CDR3 consists of 17 residues. The V end was cut by 3 bases, the J end by 0 bases, with 16 bases between. The CDR3 is CASSFSIEGGSTDTQYF. The CDR3 nucleotides read TGTGCCAGCAGTTTTTCAATCGAAGGGGGGAGCACAGATACGCAGTATTTT.